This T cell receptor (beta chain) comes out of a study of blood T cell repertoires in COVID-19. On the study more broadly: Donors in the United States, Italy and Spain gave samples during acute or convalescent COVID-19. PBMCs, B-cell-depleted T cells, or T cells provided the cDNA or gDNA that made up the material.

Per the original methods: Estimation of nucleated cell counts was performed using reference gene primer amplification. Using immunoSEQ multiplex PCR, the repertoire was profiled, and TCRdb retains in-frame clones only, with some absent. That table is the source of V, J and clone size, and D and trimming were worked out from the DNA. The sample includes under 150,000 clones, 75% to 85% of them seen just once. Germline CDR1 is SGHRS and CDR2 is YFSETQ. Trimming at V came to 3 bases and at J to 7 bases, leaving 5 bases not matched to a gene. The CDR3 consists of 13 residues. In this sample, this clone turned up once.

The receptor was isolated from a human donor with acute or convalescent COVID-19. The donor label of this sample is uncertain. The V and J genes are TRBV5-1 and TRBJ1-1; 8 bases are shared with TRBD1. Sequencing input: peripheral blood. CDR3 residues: CASSSDRVYEAFF. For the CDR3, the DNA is TGCGCCAGCAGCTCGGACAGGGTGTATGAAGCTTTCTTT.